These 12 T cell receptor beta chains were sequenced from one sample in a study of cytomegalovirus exposure and HLA in healthy donors (dated by TCRdb to about 2017). Libraries were constructed by the immunoSEQ multiplex PCR assay. For the multiplex PCR, a mixture combining 60 forward primers for TCR Vbeta segments and 13 reverse primers for TCR Jbeta segments was used. TCRdb's version of the immuneACCESS table is confined to in-frame rearrangements and falls short of the full clone set. An unresolved V gene accounts for under half of the shortfall where checked; the remainder is of unknown origin. The sample table includes around 71,000 clones. Approximately 1.6% of the sample is in the top ten clones. Input material: PBMCs. The receptors were gathered from a woman aged 25 to 39 in good health and CMV-seronegative.

J is TRBJ2-7 and V is TRBV27, with no clear D. The CDR3 sequence is 14 residues long. Trimming removed 0 bases at V and 2 bases at J, with 8 bases between. CDR1 MNHEY and CDR2 SMNVEV come from the germline V gene (reference sequence). The CDR3 sequence is CASSLSPGPYEQYF. The DNA for the CDR3 is TGTGCCAGCAGTTTATCACCGGGTCCCTACGAGCAGTACTTC.

V is TRBV6-5 and J is TRBJ2-7, with D perhaps TRBD1 (6 bases). The germline V gene has CDR1 MNHEY and CDR2 SVGAGI. V was trimmed by 6 bases and J by 1 base, leaving 13 bases between them. The length of the CDR3 is 14 residues. The CDR3 is CASRPRGRSYEQYF. CDR3 in DNA: TGTGCCAGCAGGCCCAGGGGAAGGTCCTACGAGCAGTACTTC.

The chain links TRBV4-2 to TRBJ1-1, with D unresolved. The CDR3 is 14 amino acids. V was cut by 7 bases and J by 10 bases, with 22 bases left in between. In germline, CDR1 is LGHNA, CDR2 YNFKEQ. The CDR3: CASNDRTLTLGAFF. Here the CDR3 DNA reads TGTGCCAGCAATGATAGAACTTTAACCCTCGGAGCTTTCTTT.

The rearrangement joins TRBV30 to TRBJ2-5; 9 bases are shared with TRBD2. J lost 3 bases, V lost 2 bases, and 10 bases had no gene match. The CDR3 consists of 16 residues. Germline CDR1 reads GTSNPN; CDR2 reads SVGIG (reference sequence). This chain's CDR3 is CAWSPWGLAGKETQYF. The CDR3 nucleotides read TGTGCCTGGAGTCCGTGGGGACTAGCAGGGAAAGAGACCCAGTACTTC.

The chain links TRBV28 to TRBJ1-1; a possible D gene is TRBD1 (5 bases). The length of the CDR3 is 12 residues. CDR1 is MDHEN, CDR2 SYDVKM, per germline. V lost 6 bases, J lost 7 bases, and 12 bases lay in between. CDR3 sequence (DNA): TGTGCCAGCAGGCAAGCAGGGATTGAAGCTTTCTTT. Translated, it gives CASRQAGIEAFF.

This sequence joins TRBV18 and TRBJ1-3; D is possibly TRBD1 (5 bases). The germline V gene has CDR1 KGHSH and CDR2 LQKENI. V lost 4 bases to trimming and J lost 3 bases, with 16 bases between them. The CDR3 runs to 16 residues. CDR3 residues: CASSRQGAVGGNTIYF. The CDR3 bases are TGTGCCAGCTCACGTCAAGGGGCTGTAGGTGGAAACACCATATATTTT.

This sequence joins TRBV6-1 and TRBJ1-2, with 9 bases fitting TRBD1. Germline V gene sequence: CDR1 MNHNS, CDR2 SASEGT. This CDR3 is 15 amino acids long. Losses at the gene ends were 10 bases for V and 7 bases for J; bases not matched to a gene: 16. The CDR3 DNA reads TGTGCCACTATCAGGGGACAGGGATTTGTGGGTGGCTACACCTTC. Its protein is CATIRGQGFVGGYTF.

This chain links TRBV9 with TRBJ2-1; TRBD2 is a possible D gene (5 bases). The length of the CDR3 is 13 residues. V was clipped by 3 bases and J by 5 bases, with 9 bases between them. The germline CDR1 and CDR2 sequences are SGDLS and YYNGEE. In DNA form, the CDR3 reads TGTGCCAGCAGCGCAACTAGTAACAATGAGCAGTTCTTC. Encoded protein: CASSATSNNEQFF.

Worth noting for this clone: Mismatch with germline at one junction end may stem from a read error. The chain has TRBV2 and TRBJ2-7, with 10 nucleotides matching TRBD2. Looked up from germline, CDR1 is SNHLY and CDR2 is FYNNEI. This CDR3 has 18 residues. Here the CDR3 reads CASSEGSLAGAPLYEQYF. CDR3 nucleotide sequence: TGTGCCAGCAGCGAAGGTAGCCTAGCGGGAGCTCCTCTCTACGAGCAGTACTTC.

The V call is TRBV18, the J call TRBJ2-2; no firm D call. This CDR3 comprises 16 residues. V lost 6 bases and J 8 bases, leaving 22 bases between the germline ends. The V gene's germline CDR1 is KGHSH and CDR2 LQKENI. The CDR3 nucleotides read TGTGCCAGCTCCGGGTTCGCCGGTGGCGGTACGGGGGAGCTGTTTTTT. It is translated as CASSGFAGGGTGELFF.

Here the CDR3 reads CASSSGTGNQPQHF. CDR3 DNA: TGTGCCAGTAGCTCCGGGACAGGAAATCAGCCCCAGCATTTT. J is TRBJ1-5 and V is TRBV19; 8 nucleotides agree with TRBD1. The CDR3 is 14 amino acids. CDR1 and CDR2 from the germline V gene are LNHDA and SQIVND (reference sequence). V was pared by 6 bases and J by 4 bases, with 5 bases of the junction left unmatched.

This chain connects TRBV25-1 to TRBJ2-5; D unresolved. This CDR3 region has 15 residues. V dropped 5 bases and J dropped 5 bases, with 18 bases sitting between them. The germline V gene encodes CDR1 MGHDK and CDR2 SYGVNS. CDR3 region: CASSIARRPRETQYF. The CDR3 coding sequence is TGTGCCAGCAGTATAGCCCGCCGCCCCCGGGAGACCCAGTACTTC.